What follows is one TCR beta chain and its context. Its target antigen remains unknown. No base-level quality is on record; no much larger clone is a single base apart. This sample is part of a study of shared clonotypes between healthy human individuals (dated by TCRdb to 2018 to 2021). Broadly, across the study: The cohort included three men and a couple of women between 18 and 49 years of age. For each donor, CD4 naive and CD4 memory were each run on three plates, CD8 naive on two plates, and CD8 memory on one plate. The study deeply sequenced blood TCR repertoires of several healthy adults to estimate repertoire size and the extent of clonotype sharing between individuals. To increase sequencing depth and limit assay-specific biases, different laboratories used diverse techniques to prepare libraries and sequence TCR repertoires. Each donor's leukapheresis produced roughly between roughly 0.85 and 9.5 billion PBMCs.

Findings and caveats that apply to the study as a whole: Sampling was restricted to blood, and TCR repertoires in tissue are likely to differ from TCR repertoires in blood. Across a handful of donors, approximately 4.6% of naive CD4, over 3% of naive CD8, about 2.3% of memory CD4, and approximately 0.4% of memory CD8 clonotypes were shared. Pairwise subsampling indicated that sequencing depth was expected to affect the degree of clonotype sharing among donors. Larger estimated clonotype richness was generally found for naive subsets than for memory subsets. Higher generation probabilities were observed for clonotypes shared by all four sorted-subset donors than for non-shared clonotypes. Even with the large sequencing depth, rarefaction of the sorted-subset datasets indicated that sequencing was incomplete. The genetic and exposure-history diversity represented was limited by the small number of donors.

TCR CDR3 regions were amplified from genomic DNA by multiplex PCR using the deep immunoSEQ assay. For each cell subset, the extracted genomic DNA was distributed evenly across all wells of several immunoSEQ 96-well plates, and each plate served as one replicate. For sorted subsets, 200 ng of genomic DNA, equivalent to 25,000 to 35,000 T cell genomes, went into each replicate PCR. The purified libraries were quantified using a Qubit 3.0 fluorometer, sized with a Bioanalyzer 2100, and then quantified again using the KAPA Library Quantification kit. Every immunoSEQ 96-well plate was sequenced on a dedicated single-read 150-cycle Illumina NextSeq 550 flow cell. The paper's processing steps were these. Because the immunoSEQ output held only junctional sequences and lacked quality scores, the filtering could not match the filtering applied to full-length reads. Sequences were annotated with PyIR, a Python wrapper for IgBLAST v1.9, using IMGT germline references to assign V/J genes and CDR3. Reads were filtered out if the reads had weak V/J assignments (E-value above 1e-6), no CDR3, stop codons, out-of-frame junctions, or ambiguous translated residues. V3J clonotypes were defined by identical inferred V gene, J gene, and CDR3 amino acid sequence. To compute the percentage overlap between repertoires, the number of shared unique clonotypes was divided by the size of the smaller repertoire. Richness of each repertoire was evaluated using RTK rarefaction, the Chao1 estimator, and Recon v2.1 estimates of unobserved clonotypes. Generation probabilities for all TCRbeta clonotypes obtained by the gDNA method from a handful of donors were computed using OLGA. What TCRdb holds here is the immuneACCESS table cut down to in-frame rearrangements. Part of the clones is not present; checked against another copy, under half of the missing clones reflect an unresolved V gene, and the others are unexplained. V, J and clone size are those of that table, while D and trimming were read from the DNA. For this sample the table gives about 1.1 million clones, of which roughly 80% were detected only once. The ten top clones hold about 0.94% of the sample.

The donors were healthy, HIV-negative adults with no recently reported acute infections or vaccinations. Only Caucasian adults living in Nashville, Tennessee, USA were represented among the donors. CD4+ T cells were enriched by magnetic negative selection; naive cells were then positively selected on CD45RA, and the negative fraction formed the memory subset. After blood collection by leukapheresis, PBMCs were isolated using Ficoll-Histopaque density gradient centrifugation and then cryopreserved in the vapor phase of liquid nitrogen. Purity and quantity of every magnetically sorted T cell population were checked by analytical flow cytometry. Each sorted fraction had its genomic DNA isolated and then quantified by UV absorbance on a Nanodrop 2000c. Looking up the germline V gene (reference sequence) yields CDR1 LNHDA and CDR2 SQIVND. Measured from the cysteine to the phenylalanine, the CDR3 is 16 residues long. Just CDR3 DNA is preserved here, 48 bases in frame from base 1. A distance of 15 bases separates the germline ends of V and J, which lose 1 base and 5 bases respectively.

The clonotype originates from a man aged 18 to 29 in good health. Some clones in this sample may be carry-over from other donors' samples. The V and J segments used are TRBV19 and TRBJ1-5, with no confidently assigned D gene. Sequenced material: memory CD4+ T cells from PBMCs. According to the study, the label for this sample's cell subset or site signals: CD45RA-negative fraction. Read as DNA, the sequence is TGTGCCAGTAGTATAGGGTGGGTTAACCTCGATCAGCCCCAGCATTTT. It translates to CASSIGWVNLDQPQHF.